Each of the 11 T cell receptor beta chains below was sequenced from the same sample in a study of radiotherapy plus CTLA-4 blockade in lung cancer. TCRdb keeps only in-frame clones here, not all; method: immunoSEQ multiplex PCR. This table holds tens of thousands of clones, roughly 78% found once. Sample: peripheral blood, taken from a patient treated with radiotherapy plus ipilimumab. The receptors come from a human donor with non-small cell lung cancer who had a complete response to radiotherapy plus ipilimumab.

V is TRBV6-4 and J is TRBJ2-1, with 9 bases that match TRBD2. This CDR3 is built from 19 residues. The V and J ends lost 2 bases and 0 bases, in that order; junction bases with no gene match: 11. Looked up from germline, CDR1 is MRHNA and CDR2 is SNTAGT. Here the CDR3 DNA reads TGTGCCAGCAGTGACCCCCACCTAAGCGGGGGGACCTCCTACAATGAGCAGTTCTTC. Its protein is CASSDPHLSGGTSYNEQFF.

This clone was counted once. The CDR3 DNA sequence: TGTGCCTGGAGTGCCGCCGAAAAGGGACTGGCTAGCACAGATACGCAGTATTTT. Translation gives CAWSAAEKGLASTDTQYF. This chain links TRBV30 with TRBJ2-3; D might be TRBD2 (6 bases). This CDR3 region has 18 residues. The germline V and J ends were trimmed by 1 base and 0 bases, with 20 bases remaining between them. Germline values: CDR1 GTSNPN, CDR2 SVGIG (reference sequence).

The chain uses TRBV27 and TRBJ1-1, with 10 bases that match TRBD1. This CDR3 is 15 amino acids long. Germline values: CDR1 MNHEY, CDR2 SMNVEV (reference sequence). V lost 5 bases to trimming and J lost 6 bases; unmatched junction nucleotides: 9. The CDR3 region is CASSPRTGGFSEAFF. CDR3 sequence (DNA): TGTGCCAGCAGTCCAAGGACAGGGGGTTTCTCTGAAGCTTTCTTT.

The chain joins TRBV27 to TRBJ1-5, with D perhaps matching TRBD1 (5 bases). Trimming removed 6 bases at V and 0 bases at J, with 9 bases between. Per germline, CDR1 MNHEY and CDR2 SMNVEV (reference sequence). The CDR3 has 14 amino acids. CDR3 sequence (DNA): TGTGCCAGCAGGCCAGGGTATAGCAATCAGCCCCAGCATTTT. Amino acid sequence: CASRPGYSNQPQHF.

The rearrangement links TRBV18 to TRBJ2-5, with no clear D. V was pared by 3 bases and J by 1 base, with 9 bases between. The germline gives CDR1 KGHSH, CDR2 LQKENI. This CDR3 is built from 14 residues. The CDR3 loop reads CASSPTERQETQYF. The CDR3 DNA is TGTGCCAGCTCACCGACGGAACGCCAAGAGACCCAGTACTTC.

The V call is TRBV11-3, the J call TRBJ2-1; 7 bases fit TRBD1. The CDR3 length is 15 residues. V dropped 0 bases and J dropped 5; count of bases not matched to a gene: 4. Germline lookup yields CDR1 SGHNT and CDR2 YENEEA. The CDR3 sequence: CASSLEDRKHNEQFF. In DNA, the CDR3 is TGTGCCAGCAGCTTAGAGGACAGGAAACACAATGAGCAGTTCTTC.

The chain employs TRBV7-2 and TRBJ2-7, with D unresolved. Germline V lookup: CDR1 SGHTA, CDR2 FQGNSA. Between the trimmed V and J ends, which lost 2 bases and 0 bases, there was a span of 5 bases. The CDR3 has 13 residues. The CDR3: CASSLITSYEQYF. The CDR3 nucleotides are TGTGCCAGCAGCTTAATCACCTCCTACGAGCAGTACTTC.

The rearrangement joins TRBV6-5 to TRBJ2-2; 7 bases match TRBD1. CDR1 and CDR2 (germline): MNHEY, SVGAGI. CDR3 length: 15 residues. J gave up 7 bases and V 2 bases, and 7 bases lay outside the gene matches. In DNA, the CDR3 is TGTGCCAGCAGTTACACAGACAGGGTTGGCGGGGAGCTGTTTTTT. This codes for CASSYTDRVGGELFF.

The chain has TRBV6-5 and TRBJ1-2; 11 bases match TRBD1. The CDR3 has 13 amino acids. CDR1 is MNHEY, CDR2 SVGAGI, per germline. V lost 6 bases to trimming and J lost 7 bases; unmatched junction nucleotides: 4. The CDR3 loop reads CASSPGQGAGYTF. The CDR3 DNA reads as TGTGCCAGCAGCCCAGGACAGGGGGCTGGCTACACCTTC.

The chain is built from TRBV7-9 and TRBJ2-1, with TRBD1 identical over 8 bases. This CDR3 contains 16 residues. Germline V gene sequence: CDR1 SEHNR, CDR2 FQNEAQ (reference sequence). V gave up 4 bases and J gave up 5 bases; unmatched junction bases: 10. The CDR3 sequence is CASSSVGTGHNNEQFF. CDR3 DNA sequence: TGTGCCAGCAGCTCCGTGGGGACAGGACATAACAATGAGCAGTTCTTC. The full variable domain, completed using reference TRBV7-9 and TRBJ2-1, is DTGVSQNPRHKITKRGQNVTFRCDPISEHNRLYWYRQTLGQGPEFLTYFQNEAQLEKSRLLSDRFSAERPKGSFSTLEIQRTEQGDSAMYLCASSSVGTGHNNEQFFGPGTRLTVL.

The rearrangement uses TRBV30 and TRBJ1-5; D remains ambiguous. Germline V gene data show CDR1 as GTSNPN and CDR2 as SVGIG (reference sequence). Trimming removed 1 base at V and 5 bases at J, with 6 bases between. The CDR3 length is 12 residues. The CDR3 is CAWSERYQPQHF. As DNA, the CDR3 is TGTGCCTGGAGTGAGCGTTATCAGCCCCAGCATTTT.